This T cell receptor beta chain was identified during a study of blood T cell repertoires in COVID-19. Study summary: The United States, Italy and Spain were the sources of the acute and convalescent COVID-19 samples. The analysed material was cDNA or gDNA that came from T cells, B-cell-depleted T cells, or PBMCs.

Authors' processing steps: Nucleated cell counts were estimated from reference gene primer amplification. Sequencing was performed with immunoSEQ multiplex PCR; in TCRdb, only in-frame clones are kept and a portion is missing. V and J calls and clone size follow that table, whereas D and trimming were derived from the DNA. The sample has about 91,000 clones; around 79% are singletons. The CDR3 spans 18 residues. This clone has a handful of counts. The receptor was isolated from a woman of 80 years or more with acute or convalescent COVID-19. Sequenced input: peripheral blood. V and J are TRBV21-1 and TRBJ2-1; TRBD2, the D gene given by the table, was not confirmed from the DNA. TRBV21-1 is assigned pseudogene status. CDR3: CASSFVPVISPIYNEQFF. CDR3 sequence (DNA): TGTGCCAGCAGCTTCGTCCCCGTAATCTCCCCTATTTACAATGAGCAGTTCTTC.